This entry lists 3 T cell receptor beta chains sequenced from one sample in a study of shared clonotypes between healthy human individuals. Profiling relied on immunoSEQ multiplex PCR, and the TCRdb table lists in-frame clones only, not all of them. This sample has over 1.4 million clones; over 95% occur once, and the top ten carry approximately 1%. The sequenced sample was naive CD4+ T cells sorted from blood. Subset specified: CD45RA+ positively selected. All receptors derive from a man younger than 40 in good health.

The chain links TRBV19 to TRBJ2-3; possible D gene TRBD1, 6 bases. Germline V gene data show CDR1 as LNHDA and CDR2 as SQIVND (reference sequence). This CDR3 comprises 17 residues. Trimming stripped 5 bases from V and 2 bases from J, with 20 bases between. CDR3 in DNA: TGTGCCAGTAGTTCCCTCAGCAGGGGTCAGCCCACAGATACGCAGTATTTT. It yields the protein CASSSLSRGQPTDTQYF. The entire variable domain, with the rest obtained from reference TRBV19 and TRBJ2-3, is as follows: DGGITQSPKYLFRKEGQNVTLSCEQNLNHDAMYWYRQDPGQGLRLIYYSQIVNDFQKGDIAEGYSVSREKKESFPLTVTSAQKNPTAFYLCASSSLSRGQPTDTQYFGPGTRLTVL.

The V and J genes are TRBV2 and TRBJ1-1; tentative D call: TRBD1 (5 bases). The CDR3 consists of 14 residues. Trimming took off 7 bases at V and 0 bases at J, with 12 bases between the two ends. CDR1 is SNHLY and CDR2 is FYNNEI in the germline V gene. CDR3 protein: CASNPGGMNTEAFF. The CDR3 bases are TGTGCCAGCAACCCGGGGGGTATGAACACTGAAGCTTTCTTT.

CDR3 residues: CASSYSLNSQETQYF. The CDR3 coding sequence is TGTGCCAGCAGTTACTCCTTGAACAGCCAAGAGACCCAGTACTTC. The rearrangement joins TRBV6-5 to TRBJ2-5; D gene unclear. V was trimmed by 0 bases and J by 1 base, leaving 9 bases between them. This CDR3 contains 15 residues. CDR1 and CDR2 from the germline V gene are MNHEY and SVGAGI.